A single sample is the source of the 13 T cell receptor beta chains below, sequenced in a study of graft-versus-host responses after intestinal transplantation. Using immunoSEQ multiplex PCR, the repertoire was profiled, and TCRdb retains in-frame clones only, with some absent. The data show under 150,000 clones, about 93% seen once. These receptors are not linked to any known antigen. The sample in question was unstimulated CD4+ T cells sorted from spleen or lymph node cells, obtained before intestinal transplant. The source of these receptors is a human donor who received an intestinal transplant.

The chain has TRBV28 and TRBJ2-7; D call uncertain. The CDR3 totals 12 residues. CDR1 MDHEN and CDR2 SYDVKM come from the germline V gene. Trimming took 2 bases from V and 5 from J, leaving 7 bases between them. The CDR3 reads CASSLDDDEQYF. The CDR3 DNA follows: TGTGCCAGCAGTTTAGACGATGACGAGCAGTACTTC.

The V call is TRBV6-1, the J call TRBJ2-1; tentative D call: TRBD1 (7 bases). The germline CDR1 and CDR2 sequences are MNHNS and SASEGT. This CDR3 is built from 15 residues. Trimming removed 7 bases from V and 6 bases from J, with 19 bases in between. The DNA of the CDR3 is TGTGCCAGCACCCCAGGGGGGAGCAAAAGCAATGAGCAGTTCTTC. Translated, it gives CASTPGGSKSNEQFF.

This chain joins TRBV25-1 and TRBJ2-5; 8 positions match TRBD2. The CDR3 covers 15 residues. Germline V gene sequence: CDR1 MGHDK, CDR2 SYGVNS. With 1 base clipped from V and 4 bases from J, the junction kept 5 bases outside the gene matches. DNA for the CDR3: TGTGCCAGCAGTGAATTAGGGGCGGGGGGAGAGACCCAGTACTTC. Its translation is CASSELGAGGETQYF.

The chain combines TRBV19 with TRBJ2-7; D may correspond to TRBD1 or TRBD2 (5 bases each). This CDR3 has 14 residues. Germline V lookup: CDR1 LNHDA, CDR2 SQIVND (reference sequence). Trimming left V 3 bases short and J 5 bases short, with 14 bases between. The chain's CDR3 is CASSIAGTRHEQYF. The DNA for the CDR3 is TGTGCCAGTAGTATCGCTGGGACGAGACACGAGCAGTACTTC.

The CDR3 loop reads CATQGHNYGYTF. The CDR3 DNA reads TGTGCCACACAGGGGCATAACTATGGCTACACCTTC. The chain combines TRBV6-5 with TRBJ1-2; 7 bases line up with TRBD1. The CDR3 extends over 12 amino acids. Germline V gene sequence: CDR1 MNHEY, CDR2 SVGAGI. V dropped 10 bases and J dropped 1; count of bases not matched to a gene: 3.

CDR3 nucleotide sequence: TGTGCCAGCAGTTACTCACGGAAACAGCCCCAGCATTTT. Translated: CASSYSRKQPQHF. The chain combines TRBV6-5 with TRBJ1-5; D remains ambiguous. Trimming removed 0 bases at V and 7 bases at J, with 7 bases between. Germline values: CDR1 MNHEY, CDR2 SVGAGI. The CDR3 is 13 amino acids.

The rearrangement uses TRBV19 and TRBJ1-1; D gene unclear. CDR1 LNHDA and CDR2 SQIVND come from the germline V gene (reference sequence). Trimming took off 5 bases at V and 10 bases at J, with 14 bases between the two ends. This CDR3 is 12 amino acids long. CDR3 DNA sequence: TGTGCCAGTAGTCCAACCCATTGGGGAGCTTTCTTT. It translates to CASSPTHWGAFF.

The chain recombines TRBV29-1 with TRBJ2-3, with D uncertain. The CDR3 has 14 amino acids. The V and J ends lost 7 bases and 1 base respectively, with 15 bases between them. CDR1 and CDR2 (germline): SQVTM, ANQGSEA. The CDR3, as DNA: TGCAGCGCTACTGTTAGAAGCGGCACAGATACGCAGTATTTT. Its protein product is CSATVRSGTDTQYF.

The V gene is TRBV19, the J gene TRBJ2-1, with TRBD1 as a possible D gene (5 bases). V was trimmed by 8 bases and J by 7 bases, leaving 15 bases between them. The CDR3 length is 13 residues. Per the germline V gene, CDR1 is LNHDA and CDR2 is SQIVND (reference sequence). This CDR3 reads CASLSGMRNEQFF. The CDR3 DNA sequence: TGTGCCAGTTTGTCAGGGATGAGGAATGAGCAGTTCTTC.

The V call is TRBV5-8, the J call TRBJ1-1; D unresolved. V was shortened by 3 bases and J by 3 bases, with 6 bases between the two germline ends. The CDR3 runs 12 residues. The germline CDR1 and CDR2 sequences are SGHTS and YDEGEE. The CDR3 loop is CASSSRYTEAFF. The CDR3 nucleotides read TGTGCCAGCAGCTCCAGATACACTGAAGCTTTCTTT.

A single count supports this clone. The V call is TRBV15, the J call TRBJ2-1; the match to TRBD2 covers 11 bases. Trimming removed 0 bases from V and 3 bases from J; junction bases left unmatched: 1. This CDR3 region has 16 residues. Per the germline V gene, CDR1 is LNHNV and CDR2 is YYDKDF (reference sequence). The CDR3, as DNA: TGTGCCACCAGCAGAGATCTAGCGGGAGGCTACAATGAGCAGTTCTTC. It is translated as CATSRDLAGGYNEQFF.

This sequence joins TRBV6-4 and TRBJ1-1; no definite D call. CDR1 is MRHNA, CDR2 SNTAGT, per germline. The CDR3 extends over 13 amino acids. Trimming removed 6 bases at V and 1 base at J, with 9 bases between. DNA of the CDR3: TGTGCCAGCAGGCGGGAACAGAACACTGAAGCTTTCTTT. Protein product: CASRREQNTEAFF.

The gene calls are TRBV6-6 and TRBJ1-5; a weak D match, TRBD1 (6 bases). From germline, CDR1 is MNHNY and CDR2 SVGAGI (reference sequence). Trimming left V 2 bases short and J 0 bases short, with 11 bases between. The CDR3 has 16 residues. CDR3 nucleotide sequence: TGTGCCAGCAGTTACCCCCCAGGGGTTAGCAATCAGCCCCAGCATTTT. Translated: CASSYPPGVSNQPQHF.